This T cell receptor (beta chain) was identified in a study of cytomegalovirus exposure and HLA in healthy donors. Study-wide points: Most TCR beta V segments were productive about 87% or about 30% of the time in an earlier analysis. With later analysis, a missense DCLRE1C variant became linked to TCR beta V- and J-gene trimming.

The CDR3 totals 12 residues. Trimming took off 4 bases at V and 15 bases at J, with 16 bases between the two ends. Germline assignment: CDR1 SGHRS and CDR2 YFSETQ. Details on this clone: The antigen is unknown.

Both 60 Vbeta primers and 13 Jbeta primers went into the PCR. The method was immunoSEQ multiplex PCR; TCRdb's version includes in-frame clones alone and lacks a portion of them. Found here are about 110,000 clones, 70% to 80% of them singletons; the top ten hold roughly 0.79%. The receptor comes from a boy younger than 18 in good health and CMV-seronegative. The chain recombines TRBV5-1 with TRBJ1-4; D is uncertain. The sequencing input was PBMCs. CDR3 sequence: CASSGTREDLFF. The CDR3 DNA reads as TGCGCCAGCAGCGGAACTCGGGAGGACTTGTTTTTT.